This T cell receptor (beta chain) was sequenced in a study of cytomegalovirus exposure and HLA in healthy donors (dated by TCRdb to the late 2010s). With regard to the full study: The roughly 670 repertoires of the first cohort and the roughly 120 validation repertoires were produced on the same platform, according to a later analysis. The aim of the study was to test whether cataloging public T cell receptors could identify signatures of past pathogen exposure. Besides the first cohort of approximately 670 subjects, a separate validation cohort made up of over a hundred different subjects was used. High-throughput TCR immunosequencing, statistical association of individual TCRs with disease status, and machine learning were combined to predict cytomegalovirus infection status.

From the cysteine through the phenylalanine, the CDR3 covers 12 amino acids. CDR3 DNA only is kept here, 36 bases in frame from base 1. The germline V gene provides CDR1 SNHLY and CDR2 FYNNEI. V gives up 3 bases and J gives up 6 bases, and the segment between their germline ends measures 8 bases. The donors were included in the validation cohort of approximately 120 subjects, a group kept apart from the approximately 670-subject first cohort. The method was the immunoSEQ multiplex PCR assay. For the original study's pipeline: A statistical classification framework was built for diagnosing cytomegalovirus status from the catalog of TCR beta chain sequences. TCRdb obtained this table from immuneACCESS and retained in-frame rearrangements with V and J assigned. These tables miss some clones; where compared with another copy, unresolved V genes account for less than half of the shortfall, and the remainder is unexplained. That table gives V, J and clone size, and the DNA gave D and trimming. Within this sample are roughly 200,000 clones, with roughly four fifths of them counted one time only. The ten most abundant clones make up 2.5% to 3% of the sample.

The research as a whole found: Most TCR sequences were observed very rarely across donors, whereas some public TCRs were present in many individuals. The classifier was reported to diagnose cytomegalovirus status with high specificity and sensitivity in both the original cohort and the validation cohort. The study listed over 150 TCR beta chains as associated with cytomegalovirus. In vitro tests confirmed that a few of the cytomegalovirus-associated TCR beta chains recognize cytomegalovirus antigens. All 120 or so repertoires were used to score co-occurrence in the validation cohort in a later analysis, because that analysis had no HLA typing for the cohort. In a later analysis, TCRs clustered in the first cohort were found to also tend to co-occur in the 120 or so validation repertoires, with 94% of cluster scores above 0. The authors suggested that the approach could potentially be extended to other disease states and immunological phenotypes.

Details on this clone: Its binding antigen is unknown. Base qualities are not provided; no much larger clone lies one nucleotide away.

The sequencing input was PBMCs. This chain joins TRBV2 to TRBJ1-1, with the D gene uncertain. The clonotype originates from a woman aged 18 to 35 in good health and CMV-seropositive. The nucleotide sequence reads as follows: TGTGCCAGCAGTGACCCCGTATCTGAAGCTTTCTTT. It translates to CASSDPVSEAFF.